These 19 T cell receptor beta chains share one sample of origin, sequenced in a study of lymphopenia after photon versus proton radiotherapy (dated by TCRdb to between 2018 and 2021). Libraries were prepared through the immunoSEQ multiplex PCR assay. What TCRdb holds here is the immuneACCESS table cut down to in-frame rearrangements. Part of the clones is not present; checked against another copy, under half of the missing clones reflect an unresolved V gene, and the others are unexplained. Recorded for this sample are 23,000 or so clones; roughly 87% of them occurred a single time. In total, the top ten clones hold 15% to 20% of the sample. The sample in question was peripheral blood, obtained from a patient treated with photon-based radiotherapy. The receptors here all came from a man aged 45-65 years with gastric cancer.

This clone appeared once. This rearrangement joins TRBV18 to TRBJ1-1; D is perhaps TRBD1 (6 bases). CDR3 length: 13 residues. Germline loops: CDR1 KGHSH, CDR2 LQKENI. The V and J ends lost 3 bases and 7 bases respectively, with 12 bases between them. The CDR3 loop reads CASSPKGQLEAFF. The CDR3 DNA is TGTGCCAGCTCACCCAAAGGACAGCTTGAAGCTTTCTTT.

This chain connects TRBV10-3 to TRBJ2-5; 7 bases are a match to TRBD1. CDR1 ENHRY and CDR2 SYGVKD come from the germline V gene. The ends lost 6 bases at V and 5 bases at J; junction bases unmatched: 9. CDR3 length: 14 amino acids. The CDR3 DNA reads TGTGCCATCAGGAGCGACAGGGATGGGGAGACCCAGTACTTC. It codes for CAIRSDRDGETQYF.

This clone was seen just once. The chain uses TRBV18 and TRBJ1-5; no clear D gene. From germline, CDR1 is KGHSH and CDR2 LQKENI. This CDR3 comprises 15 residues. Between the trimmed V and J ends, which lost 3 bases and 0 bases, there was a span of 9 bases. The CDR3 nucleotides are TGTGCCAGCTCACCTGGGCAATATAGCAATCAGCCCCAGCATTTT. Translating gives CASSPGQYSNQPQHF.

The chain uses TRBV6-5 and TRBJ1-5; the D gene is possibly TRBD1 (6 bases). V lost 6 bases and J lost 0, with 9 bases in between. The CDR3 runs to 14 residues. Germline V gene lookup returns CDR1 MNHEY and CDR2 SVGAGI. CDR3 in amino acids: CASRPDSSNQPQHF. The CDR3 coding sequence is TGTGCCAGCAGACCGGACAGTAGCAATCAGCCCCAGCATTTT.

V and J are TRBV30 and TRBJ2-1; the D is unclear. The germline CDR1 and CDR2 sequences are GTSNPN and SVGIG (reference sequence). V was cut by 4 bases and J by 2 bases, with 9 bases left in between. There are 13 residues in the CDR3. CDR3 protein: CAWTGSAYNEQFF. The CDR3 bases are TGTGCCTGGACAGGCTCAGCCTACAATGAGCAGTTCTTC. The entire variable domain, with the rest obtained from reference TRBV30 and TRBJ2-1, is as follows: SQTIHQWPATLVQPVGSPLSLECTVEGTSNPNLYWYRQAAGRGLQLLFYSVGIGQISSEVPQNLSASRPQDRQFILSSKKLLLSDSGFYLCAWTGSAYNEQFFGPGTRLTVL.

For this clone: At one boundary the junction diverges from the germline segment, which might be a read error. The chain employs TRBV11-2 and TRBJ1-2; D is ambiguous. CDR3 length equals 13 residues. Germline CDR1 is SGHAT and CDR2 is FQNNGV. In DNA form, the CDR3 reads TGTGCCAGCAGCTTAGCGGCCCAAGGACGGACCCACTTC. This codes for CASSLAAQGRTHF.

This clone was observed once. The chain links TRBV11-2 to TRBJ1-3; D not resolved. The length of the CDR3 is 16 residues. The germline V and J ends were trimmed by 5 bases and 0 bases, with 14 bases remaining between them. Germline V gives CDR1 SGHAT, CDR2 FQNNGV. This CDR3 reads CASSPRGGISGNTIYF. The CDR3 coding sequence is TGTGCCAGCAGCCCTCGAGGTGGAATCTCTGGAAACACCATATATTTT.

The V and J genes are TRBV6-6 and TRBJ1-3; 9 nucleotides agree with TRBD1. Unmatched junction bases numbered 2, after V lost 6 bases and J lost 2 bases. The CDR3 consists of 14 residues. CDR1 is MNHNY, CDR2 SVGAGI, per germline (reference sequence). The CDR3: CASRTGGAGNTIYF. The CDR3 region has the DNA TGTGCCAGCAGGACAGGGGGAGCTGGAAACACCATATATTTT.

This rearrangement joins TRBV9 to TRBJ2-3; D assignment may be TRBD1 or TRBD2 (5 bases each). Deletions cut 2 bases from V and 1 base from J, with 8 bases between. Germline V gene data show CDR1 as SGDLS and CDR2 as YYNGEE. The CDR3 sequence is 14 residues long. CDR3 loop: CASSVGAGTDTQYF. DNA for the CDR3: TGTGCCAGCAGCGTCGGGGCAGGCACAGATACGCAGTATTTT.

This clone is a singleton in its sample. CDR3 bases: TGTGCCAGCGGGGACCTAAACACTGAAGCTTTCTTT. This translates into CASGDLNTEAFF. The chain recombines TRBV6-6 with TRBJ1-1, with D tentatively TRBD1 (5 bases). This CDR3 has 12 residues. V was pared by 8 bases and J by 2 bases, with 9 bases between. Germline loops: CDR1 MNHNY, CDR2 SVGAGI (reference sequence).

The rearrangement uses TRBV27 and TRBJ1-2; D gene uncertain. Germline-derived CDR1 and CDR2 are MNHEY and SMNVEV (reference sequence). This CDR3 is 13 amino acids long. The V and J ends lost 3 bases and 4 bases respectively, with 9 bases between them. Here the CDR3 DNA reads TGTGCCAGCAGTTTTGGAGGACCCTATGGCTACACCTTC. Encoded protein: CASSFGGPYGYTF.

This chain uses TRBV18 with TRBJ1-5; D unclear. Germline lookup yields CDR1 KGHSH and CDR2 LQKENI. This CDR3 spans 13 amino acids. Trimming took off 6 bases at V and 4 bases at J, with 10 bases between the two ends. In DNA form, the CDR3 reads TGTGCCAGCTCCTATGATGGGAATCAGCCCCAGCATTTT. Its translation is CASSYDGNQPQHF. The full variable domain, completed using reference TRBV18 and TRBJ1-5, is NAGVMQNPRHLVRRRGQEARLRCSPMKGHSHVYWYRQLPEEGLKFMVYLQKENIIDESGMPKERFSAEFPKEGPSILRIQQVVRGDSAAYFCASSYDGNQPQHFGDGTRLSIL.

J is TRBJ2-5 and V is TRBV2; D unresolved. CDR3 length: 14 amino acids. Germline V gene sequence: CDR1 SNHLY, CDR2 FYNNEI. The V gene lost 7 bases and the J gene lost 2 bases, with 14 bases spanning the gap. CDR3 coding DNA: TGTGCCAGCACCGGTCCAAGCACACAAGAGACCCAGTACTTC. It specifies CASTGPSTQETQYF.

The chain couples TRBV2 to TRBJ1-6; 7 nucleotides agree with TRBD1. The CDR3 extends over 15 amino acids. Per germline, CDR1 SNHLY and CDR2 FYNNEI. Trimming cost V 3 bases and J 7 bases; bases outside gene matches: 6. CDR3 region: CASSDGAGGNSPLHF. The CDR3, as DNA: TGTGCCAGCAGTGACGGCGCAGGGGGGAATTCACCCCTCCACTTT.

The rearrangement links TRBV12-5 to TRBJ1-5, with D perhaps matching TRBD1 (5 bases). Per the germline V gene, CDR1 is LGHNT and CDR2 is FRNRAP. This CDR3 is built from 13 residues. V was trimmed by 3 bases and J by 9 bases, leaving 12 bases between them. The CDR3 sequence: CASGFHGAGPQHF. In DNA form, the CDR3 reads TGTGCTAGTGGTTTTCATGGGGCCGGGCCCCAGCATTTT.

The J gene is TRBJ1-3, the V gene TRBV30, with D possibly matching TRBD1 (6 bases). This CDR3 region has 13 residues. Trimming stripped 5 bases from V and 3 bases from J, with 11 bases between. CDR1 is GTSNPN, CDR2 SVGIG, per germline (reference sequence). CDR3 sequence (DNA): TGTGCCTGGGAACAGGGAGTTGGAAACACCATATATTTT. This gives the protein CAWEQGVGNTIYF.

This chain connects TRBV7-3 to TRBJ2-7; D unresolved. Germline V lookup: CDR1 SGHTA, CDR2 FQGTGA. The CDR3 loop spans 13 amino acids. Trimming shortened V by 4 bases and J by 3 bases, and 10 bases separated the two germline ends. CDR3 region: CASSSEDGYEQYF. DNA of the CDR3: TGTGCCAGCAGCTCCGAGGACGGCTACGAGCAGTACTTC.

Here the CDR3 reads CASSASGGGLDTQYF. In nucleotides, the CDR3 is TGTGCCAGCAGCGCTAGCGGGGGGGGTTTAGATACGCAGTATTTT. This chain links TRBV5-4 with TRBJ2-3, with 12 nucleotides matching TRBD2. The V gene end was trimmed by 4 bases and the J gene end by 5 bases; junction bases not matched to a gene: 5. Germline CDR1 and CDR2: SGHNT and YYREEE (reference sequence). The CDR3 sequence is 15 residues long.

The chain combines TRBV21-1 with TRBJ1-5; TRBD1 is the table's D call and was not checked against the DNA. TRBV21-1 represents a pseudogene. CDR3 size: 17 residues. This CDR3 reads CASSKVGDRVSNQPQHF. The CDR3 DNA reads TGTGCCAGCAGCAAAGTGGGAGACAGGGTCAGCAATCAGCCCCAGCATTTT.